Each of the 21 T cell receptor beta chains below was sequenced from the same sample in a study. TCRdb re-called the 5' RACE reads through MiXCR, storing one row per CDR3 protein. The sample consists of 5,800 or so distinct CDR3 sequences, approximately 30% of them appearing once. Sequenced: memory CD4+ T cells sorted from a lymph node. Regarding subset: memory CD4+ T cells, CD4+CD45RO+CD25-. These receptors all come from a female donor with breast cancer.

A word on this clonotype: A single base separates this from a much larger clone, so it may be a read error. The chain couples TRBV28 to TRBJ2-2, with D possibly matching TRBD2 (6 bases). Germline CDR1 reads MDHEN; CDR2 reads SYDVKM. The CDR3 has 12 amino acids. CDR3 nucleotides: TGTGCCAGCAGTTTAACTACCGGGGGGCTGTTTTTT. It codes for CASSLTTGGLFF.

Notes on this clonotype: Given a much more abundant clone one base away, this may be a read error. The chain couples TRBV3-1 to TRBJ1-1; D remains unclear. This CDR3 has 15 amino acids. Germline CDR1 and CDR2: LGHDT and YNNKEL (reference sequence). The ends were cut back, 2 bases at V and 4 bases at J, with 14 bases in the middle. CDR3 sequence: CASSQSRALGTEAFF. As DNA, the CDR3 is TGTGCCAGCAGCCAATCGCGGGCGCTGGGCACTGAAGCTTTCTTT.

The chain carries TRBV28 and TRBJ2-7; D might be TRBD2 (5 bases). The CDR3 totals 15 residues. Germline V CDR1 and CDR2: MDHEN, SYDVKM. V dropped 7 bases and J dropped 0 bases, with 16 bases sitting between them. The CDR3 region is CASTLEVESSYEQYF. The CDR3 DNA follows: TGTGCCAGCACCCTGGAGGTGGAGAGCTCCTACGAGCAGTACTTC.

This clonotype is labeled medium-sized. The chain uses TRBV5-1 and TRBJ2-4, with D unresolved. The CDR3 covers 17 residues. Germline assignment: CDR1 SGHRS and CDR2 YFSETQ. V lost 4 bases and J lost 2, with 19 bases in between. The CDR3 sequence: CASSLGYGSPSKNIQYF. The DNA for the CDR3 is TGCGCCAGCAGCCTCGGTTACGGATCACCTTCCAAAAACATTCAGTACTTC.

This clonotype appeared a single time. The chain has TRBV5-1 and TRBJ1-2; D unclear. Germline V gives CDR1 SGHRS, CDR2 YFSETQ. The V end lost 0 bases, the J end lost 2 bases, and 8 bases lay between the germline ends. This CDR3 has 14 residues. As DNA, the CDR3 is TGCGCCAGCAGCTTGGACAGTAGAAACTATGGCTACACCTTC. This translates into CASSLDSRNYGYTF.

This clonotype is medium-sized by share. The chain joins TRBV5-4 to TRBJ2-1; the D gene is possibly TRBD2 (5 bases). CDR1 is SGHNT and CDR2 is YYREEE in the germline V gene (reference sequence). CDR3 size: 15 residues. Trimming removed 0 bases at V and 6 bases at J, with 13 bases between. CDR3 loop: CASSLEWESTNEQFF. CDR3 sequence (DNA): TGTGCCAGCAGCTTGGAGTGGGAGTCAACCAATGAGCAGTTCTTC.

Note on this clonotype: Being one base from a much bigger clone, this may be a read error. The V call is TRBV12-3 or TRBV12-4, the J call TRBJ1-4; D possibly corresponds to TRBD1 (5 bases). The ends were cut back, 3 bases at V and 7 bases at J, with 9 bases in the middle. The CDR3 is 13 residues long. The CDR3 loop reads CASSFGQGEKLFF. The DNA for the CDR3 is TGTGCCAGCAGTTTTGGGCAGGGTGAAAAACTGTTTTTT.

This chain connects TRBV7-2 to TRBJ2-7; 9 bases agree with TRBD1. This CDR3 contains 14 residues. V lost 6 bases, J lost 0 bases, and 3 bases stayed unmatched. Germline values: CDR1 SGHTA, CDR2 FQGNSA. The CDR3 nucleotides are TGTGCCAGCAGGGACAGGGGATACTCCTACGAGCAGTACTTC. Its translation: CASRDRGYSYEQYF.

There are a few counts of this clonotype. The chain recombines TRBV5-1 with TRBJ2-5; 8 bases align to TRBD2. V lost 5 bases, J lost 5 bases, and 11 bases stayed unmatched. The CDR3 runs 15 residues. The germline CDR1 and CDR2 sequences are SGHRS and YFSETQ. The CDR3 sequence is CASRLTGGQFETQYF. As DNA, the CDR3 is TGCGCCAGCAGACTGACGGGGGGGCAGTTCGAGACCCAGTACTTC.

As to this clonotype: A much larger clone sits a single nucleotide away, making a read error possible. The CDR3 end shows no conserved phenylalanine or tryptophan, and so a read error is likely. This chain joins TRBV15 and TRBJ1-5; D not resolved. V lost 1 base and J lost 1, with 8 bases in between. Germline loops: CDR1 LNHNV, CDR2 YYDKDF (reference sequence). The CDR3 runs 15 residues. The CDR3 coding sequence is TGTGCCACCAGCAGAGGGGTGTTCAGCAATCAGCCCCAGCATATT. Translation: CATSRGVFSNQPQHI.

Ten or more counts support this clonotype. This rearrangement joins TRBV19 to TRBJ2-7; 8 bases map to TRBD1. The CDR3 has 14 residues. Germline trimming cut 3 bases from V and 6 bases from J; bases unmatched to any gene: 7. Germline CDR1 is LNHDA and CDR2 is SQIVND (reference sequence). CDR3 bases: TGTGCCAGTAGTATGAGACAGGGGATGGGCGAGCAGTACTTC. It specifies CASSMRQGMGEQYF.

By sample fraction, this clonotype is medium-sized. This chain's CDR3 is CASSQLNLGEQYF. CDR3 nucleotides: TGCGCCAGCAGCCAACTTAATCTGGGAGAGCAGTACTTC. This chain uses TRBV4-1 with TRBJ2-7; unclear D gene. This CDR3 is 13 amino acids long. CDR1 is MGHRA and CDR2 is YSYEKL in the germline V gene. V dropped 2 bases and J dropped 7 bases, with 12 bases sitting between them.

This clonotype was picked up many times. Since a much larger clone is just one base distant, this may be a read error. The chain uses TRBV2 and TRBJ1-2; possibly TRBD1 for D (5 bases). The CDR3 consists of 12 residues. Trimming shortened V by 5 bases and J by 8 bases, and 12 bases separated the two germline ends. CDR1 and CDR2 (germline): SNHLY, FYNNEI. CDR3 residues: CASSSIRDGYTF. DNA of the CDR3: TGTGCCAGCAGTTCCATCAGGGACGGCTACACCTTC. The variable domain in full, completed from reference TRBV2 and TRBJ1-2, reads EPEVTQTPSHQVTQMGQEVILRCVPISNHLYFYWYRQILGQKVEFLVSFYNNEISEKSEIFDDQFSVERPDGSNFTLKIRSTKLEDSAMYFCASSSIRDGYTFGSGTRLTVV.

As concerns this clonotype: The junction shows a germline mismatch at one end, possibly a read error. This chain joins TRBV7-2 and TRBJ2-7, with TRBD1 matching 9 bases. In germline, CDR1 is SGHTA, CDR2 FQGNSA. CDR3 size: 15 residues. This CDR3 is CASSLEQGASYELYF. CDR3 sequence (DNA): TGTGCCAGCAGCCTAGAACAGGGGGCATCCTACGAGCTGTACTTC. The variable domain in full, with the rest retrieved from reference TRBV7-2 and TRBJ2-7, is GAGVSQSPSNKVTEKGKDVELRCDPISGHTALYWYRQSLGQGLEFLIYFQGNSAPDKSGLPSDRFSAERTGGSVSTLTIQRTQQEDSAVYLCASSLEQGASYELYFGPGTRLTVT.

This clonotype was found a few times. The chain uses TRBV19 and TRBJ1-3; 7 nucleotides agree with TRBD1. The trim removed 3 bases at V and 2 bases at J, leaving 7 bases unmatched. Germline lookup yields CDR1 LNHDA and CDR2 SQIVND (reference sequence). This CDR3 has 16 amino acids. CDR3 protein: CASSMGHRGTGNTIYF. The CDR3 region has the DNA TGTGCCAGTAGTATGGGTCACAGGGGCACTGGAAACACCATATATTTT. The complete variable domain, with remaining parts taken from reference TRBV19 and TRBJ1-3, reads DGGITQSPKYLFRKEGQNVTLSCEQNLNHDAMYWYRQDPGQGLRLIYYSQIVNDFQKGDIAEGYSVSREKKESFPLTVTSAQKNPTAFYLCASSMGHRGTGNTIYFGEGSWLTVV.

The chain uses TRBV6-1 and TRBJ1-4; no reliable D call. The CDR3 has 14 residues. Germline V gene data show CDR1 as MNHNS and CDR2 as SASEGT. Between the trimmed V and J ends, which lost 4 bases and 11 bases, there was a span of 17 bases. The CDR3 DNA sequence: TGTGCCAGCAGTGGTGGAGCCGCTCAGGAGAAACTGTTTTTT. It yields the protein CASSGGAAQEKLFF.

In its sample, this clonotype was seen many times. The CDR3 protein is CASSFWRSSYNEQFF. CDR3 DNA sequence: TGTGCCAGCAGCTTCTGGAGAAGCTCCTACAATGAGCAGTTCTTC. This chain uses TRBV7-9 with TRBJ2-1; D remains unclear. CDR3 size: 15 residues. V was shortened by 3 bases and J by 0 bases, with 9 bases between the two germline ends. The germline CDR1 and CDR2 sequences are SEHNR and FQNEAQ (reference sequence).

Judged by abundance, this clonotype is medium-sized. The chain employs TRBV11-3 and TRBJ1-1; a weak D match, TRBD1 (5 bases). CDR3 size: 14 residues. V lost 5 bases and J lost 6, with 16 bases in between. Per germline, CDR1 SGHNT and CDR2 YENEEA. The CDR3 region is CASSPGVGEPEAFF. The CDR3 DNA reads TGTGCCAGCAGCCCTGGGGTGGGGGAACCTGAAGCTTTCTTT.

On this clonotype: One junction end does not reproduce the germline sequence, and a read error may be involved. This sequence joins TRBV4-1 and TRBJ2-1, with unresolved D. Germline loops: CDR1 MGHRA, CDR2 YSYEKL. This CDR3 is 14 amino acids long. The CDR3 region is CASSQATVSNEQSF. DNA of the CDR3: TGCGCCAGCAGCCAGGCGACGGTCAGCAATGAGCAGTCCTTC.

The chain uses TRBV12-3 or TRBV12-4 and TRBJ2-1; 10 bases match TRBD2. Germline trimming cut 6 bases from V and 4 bases from J; bases unmatched to any gene: 3. CDR3 length: 14 residues. DNA of the CDR3: TGTGCCAGCAGCTCGACTAGCGGGTACAATGAGCAGTTCTTC. This codes for CASSSTSGYNEQFF.

The V call is TRBV6-1, the J call TRBJ2-2, with D perhaps TRBD1 (5 bases). The CDR3 has 19 amino acids. Deletions cut 2 bases from V and 6 bases from J, with 25 bases between. Germline CDR1 and CDR2: MNHNS and SASEGT. This chain's CDR3 is CASSESEAGLYSLAGELFF. In DNA, the CDR3 is TGTGCCAGCAGTGAAAGTGAGGCAGGGTTATACTCACTGGCCGGGGAGCTGTTTTTT.